The rows below give T cell receptor beta chains drawn from one sample of a study of regulatory T cells in long-lasting Graves disease. TCRdb analysed the multiplex PCR reads with MiXCR anew, one entry per CDR3 protein. The sample includes 300,000 to 400,000 distinct CDR3 sequences, roughly 16% of them seen just once. Sequencing used peripheral blood mononuclear cells (PBMCs), obtained at new diagnosis, from a patient treated with antithyroid drugs. The receptors were gathered from a female donor with Graves disease. Each CDR3 is given with its conserved first and last residue. Each record gives: clone size, J gene, V gene, D gene, CDR3 protein, CDR3 DNA. The D gene is left open where the match is weak. Clone size is stated in some rows and not others, as once, few, many or a class when expanded.

>-|TRBJ1-1|TRBV5-1|-
CASGLASGTTEAFF
TGCGCCAGCGGCTTGGCATCAGGGACCACTGAAGCTTTCTTT
>few|TRBJ1-5|TRBV27|TRBD1
CASRIRQGNQPQHF
TGTGCCAGCAGAATAAGACAGGGGAATCAGCCCCAGCATTTT
>many|TRBJ2-1|TRBV12-3/TRBV12-4|TRBD2
CASLLLGTSGNSFSYNEQFF
TGTGCCAGCTTGCTTCTGGGGACTAGCGGGAACTCTTTCTCCTACAATGAGCAGTTCTTC
>many|TRBJ2-5|TRBV7-2|-
CASSFSVETQYF
TGTGCCAGCAGCTTCTCGGTAGAGACCCAGTACTTC
>-|TRBJ2-1|TRBV6-1|-
CASNPRVGGDEQFF
TGTGCCAGCAATCCTCGGGTAGGGGGTGATGAGCAGTTCTTC
>few|TRBJ2-6|TRBV19|-
CASSAVLRSGANVLTF
TGTGCCAGTAGTGCTGTCCTGCGCTCTGGGGCCAACGTCCTGACTTTC
>many|TRBJ2-7|TRBV28|TRBD1
CASSLGDRPYEQYF
TGTGCCAGCAGTTTGGGGGACAGACCCTACGAGCAGTACTTC
>few|TRBJ2-3|TRBV4-3|-
CASSQDQAADTQYF
TGCGCCAGCAGCCAAGACCAAGCCGCAGATACGCAGTATTTT
>many|TRBJ1-5|TRBV6-5|-
CASSYSGGGDEPQHF
TGTGCCAGCAGTTACTCGGGAGGGGGGGATGAGCCCCAGCATTTT
>many|TRBJ1-5|TRBV28|-
CASSLAGRIDSNQPQHF
TGTGCCAGCAGTTTAGCGGGTCGTATCGATAGCAATCAGCCCCAGCATTTT
>many|TRBJ1-1|TRBV9|-
CASSVGVQPNTEAFF
TGTGCCAGCAGCGTAGGCGTCCAGCCGAACACTGAAGCTTTCTTT
>many|TRBJ1-2|TRBV9|-
CASSPGSLRNDYGYTF
TGTGCCAGCAGCCCCGGATCCCTACGGAATGACTATGGCTACACCTTC
>-|TRBJ2-3|TRBV6-2/TRBV6-3|-
CASSPWAVTDTQYF
TGTGCCAGCAGTCCCTGGGCCGTCACAGATACGCAGTATTTT
>many|TRBJ2-1|TRBV5-8|-
CASTLVPPRSYNEQFF
TGTGCCAGCACTCTAGTCCCCCCGAGGTCCTACAATGAGCAGTTCTTC
>many|TRBJ1-1|TRBV11-1|-
CASSLGAEEVTEAFF
TGTGCCAGCAGCTTAGGTGCAGAAGAAGTTACTGAAGCTTTCTTT
>many|TRBJ2-7|TRBV29-1|TRBD2
CSVSLIGGRNYEQYF
TGCAGCGTTAGTTTAATCGGCGGGAGGAATTACGAGCAGTACTTC
>many|TRBJ2-3|TRBV10-2|TRBD2
CASSEGLERDTQYF
TGCGCCAGCAGTGAGGGACTAGAGAGAGATACGCAGTATTTT
>-|TRBJ2-1|TRBV12-3/TRBV12-4|-
CASSNRGHGNNEQFF
TGTGCCAGCAGTAATCGCGGACATGGTAACAATGAGCAGTTCTTC
>-|TRBJ2-7|TRBV29-1|TRBD2
CSVGTKGLAGSYEQYF
TGCAGCGTTGGAACGAAAGGACTAGCGGGATCCTACGAGCAGTACTTC
>many|TRBJ1-5|TRBV2|-
CASSETTAGNQPQHF
TGTGCCAGCAGTGAAACGACAGCAGGCAATCAGCCCCAGCATTTT
>-|TRBJ1-2|TRBV12-3/TRBV12-4|-
CASGFRDANYGYTF
TGTGCCAGCGGTTTCCGGGACGCTAACTATGGCTACACCTTC
>few|TRBJ2-5|TRBV7-9|-
CASSQGLVETQYF
TGTGCCAGCAGCCAGGGACTTGTAGAGACCCAGTACTTC
>many|TRBJ1-2|TRBV27|TRBD1
CASSFRNTGDYGYTF
TGTGCCAGCAGTTTCCGTAATACAGGGGACTATGGCTACACCTTC
>many|TRBJ2-7|TRBV14|-
CASSRLSFGHYEQYF
TGTGCCAGCAGCCGGTTGTCGTTTGGCCATTACGAGCAGTACTTC
>many|TRBJ1-2|TRBV27|-
CASSLGQGRRYGYTF
TGTGCCAGCAGTTTAGGGCAGGGGAGGAGGTATGGCTACACCTTC
>many|TRBJ1-2|TRBV28|-
CATTLSVRGYTF
TGTGCCACTACGCTGTCGGTTCGGGGCTACACCTTC
>many|TRBJ1-2|TRBV5-1|-
CASSPQEFNYGYTF
TGCGCCAGCAGCCCACAGGAGTTTAACTATGGCTACACCTTC
>many|TRBJ1-1|TRBV10-3|TRBD1
CAISVRTGGDTEAFF
TGTGCCATCAGTGTTCGAACAGGGGGGGACACTGAAGCTTTCTTT
>many|TRBJ2-4|TRBV28|-
CASSYNLGPGTLSTKNIQYF
TGTGCCAGCAGTTACAACCTGGGGCCCGGGACACTATCGACCAAAAACATTCAGTACTTC
>many|TRBJ2-1|TRBV11-3|TRBD1
CASSLVTGGYPFF
TGTGCCAGCAGCTTAGTAACAGGGGGCTATCCGTTCTTC
>many|TRBJ2-5|TRBV28|TRBD1
CASRGVTGTAHSETQYF
TGTGCCAGCAGAGGGGTTACCGGGACAGCCCATAGTGAGACCCAGTACTTC
>many|TRBJ2-7|TRBV4-3|-
CASSPGQSYEQYF
TGCGCCAGCAGCCCTGGTCAGTCCTACGAGCAGTACTTC
>many|TRBJ1-1|TRBV6-2/TRBV6-3|-
CASSARGGADAFF
TGTGCCAGCAGTGCTCGGGGGGGGGCGGATGCTTTCTTT
>many|TRBJ2-1|TRBV6-1|-
CASRDGGAYNEQFF
TGTGCCAGCAGAGACGGGGGAGCCTACAATGAGCAGTTCTTC
>many|TRBJ1-3|TRBV28|TRBD1
CASRATGGGNTIYF
TGTGCCAGCAGGGCGACAGGGGGAGGAAACACCATATATTTT
>many|TRBJ1-5|TRBV12-5|TRBD1
CASGLVLSGGQGARSNQPQHF
TGTGCTAGTGGTTTGGTACTGAGTGGTGGACAGGGGGCCAGGTCCAACCAGCCCCAGCATTTT
>few|TRBJ2-6|TRBV7-3|TRBD2
CASSLSSGRPGANVLTF
TGTGCCAGCAGCTTAAGTAGCGGGAGGCCTGGGGCCAACGTCCTGACTTTC
>many|TRBJ2-1|TRBV27|TRBD2
CASSLGTSGSYEQFF
TGTGCCAGCAGTCTCGGGACTAGCGGGAGCTATGAGCAGTTCTTC
>many|TRBJ1-2|TRBV12-3/TRBV12-4|TRBD1
CASQPGQGGSTFTNYGYTF
TGTGCCAGTCAACCGGGACAGGGAGGGAGTACCTTTACTAACTATGGCTACACCTTC
>many|TRBJ2-2|TRBV5-6|-
CASRTGRTFTGELFF
TGTGCCAGCAGGACCGGCAGGACCTTCACCGGGGAGCTGTTTTTT